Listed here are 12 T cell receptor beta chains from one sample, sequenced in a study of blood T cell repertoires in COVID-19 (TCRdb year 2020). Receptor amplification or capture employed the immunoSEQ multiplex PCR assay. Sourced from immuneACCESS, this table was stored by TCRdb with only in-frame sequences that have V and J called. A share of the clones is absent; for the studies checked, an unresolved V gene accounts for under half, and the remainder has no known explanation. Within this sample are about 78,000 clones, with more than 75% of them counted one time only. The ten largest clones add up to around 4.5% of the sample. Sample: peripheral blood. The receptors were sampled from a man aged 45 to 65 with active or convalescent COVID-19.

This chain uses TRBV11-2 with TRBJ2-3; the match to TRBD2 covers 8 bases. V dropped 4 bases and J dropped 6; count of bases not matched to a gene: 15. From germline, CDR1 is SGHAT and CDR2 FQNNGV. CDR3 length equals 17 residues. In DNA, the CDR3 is TGTGCCAGCAGCTCTCAGGGACTAGATGGGGGGTCGGATACGCAGTATTTT. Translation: CASSSQGLDGGSDTQYF.

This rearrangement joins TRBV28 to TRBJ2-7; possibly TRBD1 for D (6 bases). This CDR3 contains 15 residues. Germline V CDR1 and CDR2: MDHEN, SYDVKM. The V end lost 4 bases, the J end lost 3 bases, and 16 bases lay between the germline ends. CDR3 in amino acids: CASSSGWGPNYEQYF. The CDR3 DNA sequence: TGTGCCAGCAGTTCCGGATGGGGGCCCAACTACGAGCAGTACTTC.

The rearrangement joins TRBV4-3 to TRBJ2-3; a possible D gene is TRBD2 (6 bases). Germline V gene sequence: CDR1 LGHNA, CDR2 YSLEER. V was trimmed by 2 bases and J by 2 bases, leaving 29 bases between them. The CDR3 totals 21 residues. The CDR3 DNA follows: TGCGCCAGCAGCCAACCCCCCCTAGGTTTGGCCTGGAGGGGCCCCACAGATACGCAGTATTTT. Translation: CASSQPPLGLAWRGPTDTQYF.

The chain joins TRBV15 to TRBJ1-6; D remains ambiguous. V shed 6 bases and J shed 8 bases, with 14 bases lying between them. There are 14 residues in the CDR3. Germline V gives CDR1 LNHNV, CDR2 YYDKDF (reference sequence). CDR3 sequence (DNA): TGTGCCACCAGTAATGGAGGACCCTATTCACCCCTCCACTTT. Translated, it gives CATSNGGPYSPLHF.

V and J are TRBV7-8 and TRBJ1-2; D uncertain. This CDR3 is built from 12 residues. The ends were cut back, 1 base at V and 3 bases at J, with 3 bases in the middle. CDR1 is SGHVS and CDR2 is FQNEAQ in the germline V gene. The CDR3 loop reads CASSLGDYGYTF. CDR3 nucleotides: TGTGCCAGCAGCTTAGGAGACTATGGCTACACCTTC.

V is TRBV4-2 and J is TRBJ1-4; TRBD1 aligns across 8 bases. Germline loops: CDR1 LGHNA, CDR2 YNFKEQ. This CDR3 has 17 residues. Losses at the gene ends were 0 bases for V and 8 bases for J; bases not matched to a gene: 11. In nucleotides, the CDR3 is TGTGCCAGCAGCCAAGATCCGAACGCGGCAGGGGGCGAAAAACTGTTTTTT. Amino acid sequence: CASSQDPNAAGGEKLFF.

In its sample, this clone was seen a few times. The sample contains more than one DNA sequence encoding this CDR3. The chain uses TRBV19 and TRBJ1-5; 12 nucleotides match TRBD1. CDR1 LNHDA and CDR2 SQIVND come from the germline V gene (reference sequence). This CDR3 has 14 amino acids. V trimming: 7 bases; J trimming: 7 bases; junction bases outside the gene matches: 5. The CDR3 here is CASTGTGGGQPQHF. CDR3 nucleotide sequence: TGTGCCAGTACCGGGACAGGGGGCGGGCAGCCCCAGCATTTT.

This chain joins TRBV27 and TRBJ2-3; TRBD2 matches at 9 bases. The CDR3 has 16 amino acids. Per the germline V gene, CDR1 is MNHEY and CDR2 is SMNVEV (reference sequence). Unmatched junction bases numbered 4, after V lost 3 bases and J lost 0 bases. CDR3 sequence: CASSLQTSGSTDTQYF. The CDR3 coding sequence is TGTGCCAGCAGTTTGCAGACTAGCGGTAGCACAGATACGCAGTATTTT.

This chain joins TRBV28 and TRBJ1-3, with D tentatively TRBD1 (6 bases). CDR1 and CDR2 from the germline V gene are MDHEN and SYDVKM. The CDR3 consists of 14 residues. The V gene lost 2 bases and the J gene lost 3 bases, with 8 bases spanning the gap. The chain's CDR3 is CASSLRTVGNTIYF. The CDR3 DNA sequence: TGTGCCAGCAGTTTAAGGACAGTTGGAAACACCATATATTTT.

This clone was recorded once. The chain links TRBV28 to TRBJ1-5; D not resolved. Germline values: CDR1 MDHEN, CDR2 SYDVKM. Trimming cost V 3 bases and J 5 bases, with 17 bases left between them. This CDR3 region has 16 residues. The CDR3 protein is CASSFDPKEYYQPQHF. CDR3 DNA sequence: TGTGCCAGCAGTTTTGACCCGAAGGAGTACTATCAGCCCCAGCATTTT.

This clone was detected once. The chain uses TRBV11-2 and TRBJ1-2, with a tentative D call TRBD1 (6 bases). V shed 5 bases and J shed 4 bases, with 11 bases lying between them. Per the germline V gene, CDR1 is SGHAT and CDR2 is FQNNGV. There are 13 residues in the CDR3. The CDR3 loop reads CASSKGHFYGYTF. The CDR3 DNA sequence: TGTGCCAGCAGCAAGGGACATTTCTATGGCTACACCTTC.

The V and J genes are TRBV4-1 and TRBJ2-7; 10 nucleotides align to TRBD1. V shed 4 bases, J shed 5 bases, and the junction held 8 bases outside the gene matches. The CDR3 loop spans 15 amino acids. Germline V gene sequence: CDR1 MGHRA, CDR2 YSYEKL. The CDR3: CASSRWGQGSNEQYF. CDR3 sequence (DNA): TGCGCCAGCAGCCGCTGGGGACAGGGGTCCAACGAGCAGTACTTC.